This T cell receptor beta chain appears in the sequencing data of a study of T cells after yellow fever vaccination. Study summary: SMART-Seq v4 Ultra Low Input handled preparation of low-cell-number fractions. Whole-study results and caveats: Weaker overall was a secondary response that nonetheless peaked faster, on day 5 versus 15. Clones from primary vaccination mostly reappeared after the booster (around 96% CD4, approximately 88% CD8).

Trimming pared 3 bases from V and 2 bases from J, leaving 10 bases between. Germline assignment: CDR1 SGHNT and CDR2 YYREEE (reference sequence). There are 14 residues in the CDR3. The table lists this clonotype with a few counts. Its antigen remains unknown. One entry per CDR3 protein, called by TCRdb with MiXCR from the 5' RACE reads. The profile shows some 350,000 distinct CDR3 sequences, around 6.4% of them singletons. This sequence originates from a man aged 25-40 years who received the YFV17D yellow fever vaccine. The chain has TRBV5-4 and TRBJ2-3, with D perhaps being TRBD1 or TRBD2 (5 bases each). The material was PBMCs, obtained 5 days after the yellow fever booster vaccination. CDR3: CASSSGTATDTQYF. The CDR3 DNA reads TGTGCCAGCAGCTCCGGGACGGCCACAGATACGCAGTATTTT.